A selection of T cell receptor beta chains follows, all from one sample in a study of shared clonotypes between healthy human individuals. Profiling relied on immunoSEQ multiplex PCR, and the TCRdb table lists in-frame clones only, not all of them. The sample has over 2 million clones, over 85% seen once. Sequenced: naive CD8+ T cells sorted from blood. The receptor source for this set is a man between 18 and 35 years old in good health. Both conserved end residues are part of each CDR3. D genes are given only for firm matches. The size field is filled for only some rows; it gives once, few, many or a size class.

V gene	J gene	D gene	clone size	CDR3 DNA	CDR3 protein
TRBV6-6	TRBJ2-7	NA	once	TGTGCCAGCAGCCCAACAGGGTACGAGCAGTACTTC	CASSPTGYEQYF
TRBV11-2	TRBJ2-5	TRBD2	NA	TGTGCCAGCAGCTTAGGGGCTAGCGGGCAAGAGACCCAGTACTTC	CASSLGASGQETQYF
TRBV4-1	TRBJ1-2	NA	NA	TGCGCCAGCAGCCAAGATTGGCAGGAAAGGACAATGAACTATGGCTACACCTTC	CASSQDWQERTMNYGYTF
TRBV4-1	TRBJ2-5	TRBD2	NA	TGCGCCAGCAGCGAACGGCTAGCGGGGGAGGGGACCCAGTACTTC	CASSERLAGEGTQYF
TRBV30	TRBJ2-7	NA	many	TGTGCCTGGAGCCCTGGGGCCTACGAGCAGTACTTC	CAWSPGAYEQYF
TRBV9	TRBJ2-5	TRBD2	NA	TGTGCCAGCAGCGTAGAGCTAGCGGGGATTGGAGAGACCCAGTACTTC	CASSVELAGIGETQYF
TRBV14	TRBJ1-4	TRBD1	NA	TGTGCCAGCAGTCGACAGGGAGTGGGTGAAAAACTGTTTTTT	CASSRQGVGEKLFF
TRBV27	TRBJ2-3	TRBD2	NA	TGTGCCAGCAGGTTACTAGCGGGAGGGACCACAGATACGCAGTATTTT	CASRLLAGGTTDTQYF
TRBV18	TRBJ2-2	TRBD1	NA	TGTGCCAGCTCACCACGACAGGGAGAGAACACCGGGGAGCTGTTTTTT	CASSPRQGENTGELFF
TRBV29-1	TRBJ2-7	TRBD1	NA	TGCAGCGTTGAAGATCTTCGAGGACAGGGGACCTTTTCCTACGAGCAGTACTTC	CSVEDLRGQGTFSYEQYF
TRBV13	TRBJ1-1	NA	NA	TGTGCCAGCCGTCATGAAACGGGACCCGAAGCTTTCTTT	CASRHETGPEAFF
TRBV30	TRBJ1-5	NA	NA	TGTGCCTGGAGTGCTACCGGGGGGCCCCAGCATTTT	CAWSATGGPQHF
TRBV9	TRBJ1-1	TRBD1	NA	TGTGCCAGCAGCGCCGAAAACGGAGGGGGCCCTGAAGCTTTCTTT	CASSAENGGGPEAFF
TRBV19	TRBJ2-7	NA	NA	TGTGCCAGTATCCCCCGTCTCCCTCCCTACGAGCAGTACTTC	CASIPRLPPYEQYF
TRBV29-1	TRBJ1-1	TRBD1	NA	TGCAGCGTTCAAGGGCCCAAGGGGGCAGTCACTGAAGCTTTCTTT	CSVQGPKGAVTEAFF
TRBV28	TRBJ1-2	NA	NA	TGTGCCAGCAGTGATGGGTTGGACTATGGCTACACCTTC	CASSDGLDYGYTF
TRBV5-1	TRBJ1-1	NA	NA	TGCGCCAGCAGCCCCGGGGGGGGGCTGACTGAAGCTTTCTTT	CASSPGGGLTEAFF
TRBV19	TRBJ1-1	NA	NA	TGTGCCAGTAGCATCAACGATGGGGGGACTGAAGCTTTCTTT	CASSINDGGTEAFF
TRBV5-4	TRBJ1-1	NA	NA	TGTGCCAGCAGCTTGGATGATCTTTGGGCGAGAGGGAACACTGAAGCTTTCTTT	CASSLDDLWARGNTEAFF
TRBV9	TRBJ1-2	TRBD1	NA	TGTGCCAGCAGCGTAGGTGGGGACAGGGTAAACTATGGCTACACCTTC	CASSVGGDRVNYGYTF
TRBV4-1	TRBJ2-7	TRBD2	NA	TGCGCCAGCAGCGCACTAGCGGGGTTATACGAGCAGTACTTC	CASSALAGLYEQYF
TRBV2	TRBJ2-3	TRBD2	NA	TGTGCCAGCAGGGGCGGAGGACTAGCGGGAGCAGATACGCAGTATTTT	CASRGGGLAGADTQYF
TRBV7-9	TRBJ2-3	NA	NA	TGTGCCAGCAGCCCCCCGGGACAACCCACAGATACGCAGTATTTT	CASSPPGQPTDTQYF
TRBV7-9	TRBJ1-5	NA	NA	TGTGCCAGCAGCTTAATTGACAGCAATCAGCCCCAGCATTTT	CASSLIDSNQPQHF
TRBV9	TRBJ1-2	NA	NA	TGTGCCAGCAGCGTAGAGGGGCAGGTGAACTATGGCTACACCTTC	CASSVEGQVNYGYTF
TRBV2	TRBJ1-1	NA	NA	TGTGCCAGCAGCGACAGTCTCTGGGGTGAAGCTTTCTTT	CASSDSLWGEAFF
TRBV6-5	TRBJ1-6	TRBD1	NA	TGTGCCAGCAGTGATGACAGGGGGCTTTCACCCCTCCACTTT	CASSDDRGLSPLHF
TRBV2	TRBJ2-7	NA	NA	TGTGCCAGCCGACTTCGGATTTCCTACGAGCAGTACTTC	CASRLRISYEQYF
TRBV9	TRBJ2-7	TRBD1	NA	TGTGCCAGCAGCGCCGGGACAGGGTCCAGCTACGAGCAGTACTTC	CASSAGTGSSYEQYF
TRBV4-1	TRBJ1-2	NA	NA	TGCGCCAGCAGCCAAGATATTGCAGGCTACTATGGCTACACCTTC	CASSQDIAGYYGYTF
TRBV7-9	TRBJ2-1	NA	NA	TGTGCCAGCAGACCCAGGGGTCCTGAGCAGTTCTTC	CASRPRGPEQFF
TRBV5-6	TRBJ2-3	TRBD2	NA	TGTGCCAGCACCTTAGCGGGGATCACAGATACGCAGTATTTT	CASTLAGITDTQYF
TRBV9	TRBJ2-7	NA	NA	TGTGCCAGCAGCGAAGGTGGAGGGATTGACTACGAGCAGTACTTC	CASSEGGGIDYEQYF
TRBV27	TRBJ1-4	TRBD1	NA	TGTGCCAGCAGTTCCGGGACAGCAACTAATGAAAAACTGTTTTTT	CASSSGTATNEKLFF
TRBV5-6	TRBJ2-1	NA	once	TGTGCCAGCAGCTTGCCGTACCTGGGGGCCAATGAGCAGTTCTTC	CASSLPYLGANEQFF
TRBV4-3	TRBJ2-7	NA	NA	TGCGCCAGCAGCCAAGAGCCAGGGGATCCCTACGAGCAGTACTTC	CASSQEPGDPYEQYF
TRBV30	TRBJ1-2	NA	NA	TGTGCCTGGAGTCCCAGCGACAGCTATGGCTACACCTTC	CAWSPSDSYGYTF
TRBV5-1	TRBJ2-5	TRBD2	NA	TGCGCCAGCCGTCTCGCGGGAGAAGAGACCCAGTACTTC	CASRLAGEETQYF
TRBV6-6	TRBJ1-3	TRBD1	NA	TGTGCCAGCAGTCTAACAGGGGATGGAAACACCATATATTTT	CASSLTGDGNTIYF
TRBV4-1	TRBJ2-1	NA	once	TGCGCCAGCAGCCAAGTGTGGGGCCAGGAGCAGTTCTTC	CASSQVWGQEQFF
TRBV6-5	TRBJ2-2	NA	NA	TGTGCCAGCAGTTACTCCCCTGAAGCCGGGGAGCTGTTTTTT	CASSYSPEAGELFF
TRBV4-1	TRBJ1-5	NA	NA	TGCGCCAGCAGCCAAGTTCTGTATCAGCCCCAGCATTTT	CASSQVLYQPQHF